These T cell receptor beta chains were read from a single sample in a study of blood T cell repertoires in COVID-19. Repertoires were generated with immunoSEQ multiplex PCR, while TCRdb's copy carries only in-frame clones and drops some. The table shows tens of thousands of clones, with just over 85% occurring only once. Input material: peripheral blood. These receptors all come from a human donor in a cohort sampled during active COVID-19. The conserved cysteine and the conserved F or W are not part of the CDR3 here.

>TRBJ1-3|TRBV12-3/TRBV12-4
ASGGDSNTIY
>TRBJ2-1|TRBV5-1
ASSLAAGASPSYNEQF
>TRBJ1-6|TRBV3-1/TRBV3-2
ASSFDSVGHLH
>TRBJ1-1|TRBV27
ASSLLMGGTEAF
>TRBJ1-6|TRBV5-1
ASSGDRDINSPLH
>TRBJ2-6|TRBV4-3
ASSQAMGRRSGANVLT
>TRBJ2-3|TRBV6-1
ASSEALAPTDTQY
>TRBJ2-3|TRBV7-2
ASRRGLTKDTQY
>TRBJ2-1|TRBV3-1/TRBV3-2
ASSSSGAYNEQF
>TRBJ1-1|TRBV5-1
ASSSSRDRANTEAF
>TRBJ1-2|TRBV5-1
ASSLGQNYGYT
>TRBJ2-5|TRBV5-1
ASSSYRGSEETQY
>TRBJ1-5|TRBV19
ASSPGQVSQPQH
>TRBJ2-1|TRBV6-5
ASRAAGVRDNEQF
>TRBJ1-5|TRBV4-1
ASSQSETRGFGQPQH
>TRBJ2-7|TRBV6-5
ASSYSPGLTYEQY
>TRBJ2-3|TRBV6-6
ASTPLADGTDTQY
>TRBJ1-2|TRBV5-6
ASSSRRVDGYT
>TRBJ1-1|TRBV29-1
SVEVLPDSSEAF